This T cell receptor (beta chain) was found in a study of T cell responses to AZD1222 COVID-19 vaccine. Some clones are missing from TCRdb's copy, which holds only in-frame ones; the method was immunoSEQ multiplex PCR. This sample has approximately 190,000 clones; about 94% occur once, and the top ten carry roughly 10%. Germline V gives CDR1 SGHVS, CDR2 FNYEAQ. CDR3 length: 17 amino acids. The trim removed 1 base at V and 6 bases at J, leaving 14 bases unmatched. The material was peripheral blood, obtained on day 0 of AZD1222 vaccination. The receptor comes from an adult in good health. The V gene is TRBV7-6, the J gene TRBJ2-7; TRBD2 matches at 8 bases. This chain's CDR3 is CASSLEVRSGRLSEQYF. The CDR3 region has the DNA TGTGCCAGCAGCTTAGAGGTCAGGAGCGGGAGACTCAGCGAGCAGTACTTC.